The source of this T cell receptor beta chain is a study of blood T cell repertoires in COVID-19. Researchers sorted participants into cohorts using their self-reported clinical history. The data were produced by immunoSEQ multiplex PCR, yet TCRdb's version contains in-frame clones alone and is incomplete. The sample consists of hundreds of thousands of clones, under 90% of them appearing once. The CDR3 length is 15 residues. Trimming pared 0 bases from V and 8 bases from J, leaving 16 bases between. Germline lookup yields CDR1 MNHEY and CDR2 SVGEGT. Sequencing input: PBMCs or T cells enriched from blood (not recorded which). The chain uses TRBV6-2 or TRBV6-3 and TRBJ1-2; the D is unclear. The origin of this receptor is a woman aged 25-40 years with acute COVID-19. The CDR3 loop reads CASSYSSSLLGGYTF. CDR3 coding DNA: TGTGCCAGCAGTTACTCGAGTAGCCTCCTCGGCGGCTACACCTTC.